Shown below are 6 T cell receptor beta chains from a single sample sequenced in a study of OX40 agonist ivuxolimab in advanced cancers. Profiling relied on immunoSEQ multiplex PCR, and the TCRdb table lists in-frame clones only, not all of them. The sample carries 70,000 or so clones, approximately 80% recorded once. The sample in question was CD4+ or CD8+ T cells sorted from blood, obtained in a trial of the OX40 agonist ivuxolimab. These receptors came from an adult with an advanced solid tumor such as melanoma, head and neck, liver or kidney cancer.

The chain's CDR3 is CASGLRPRGFNEQFF. For the CDR3, the DNA is TGTGCCAGCGGGCTACGGCCCAGGGGATTCAATGAGCAGTTCTTC. The chain carries TRBV28 and TRBJ2-1; TRBD1 is a possible D gene (6 bases). The CDR3 totals 15 residues. V was shortened by 8 bases and J by 6 bases, with 20 bases between the two germline ends. CDR1 and CDR2 from the germline V gene are MDHEN and SYDVKM.

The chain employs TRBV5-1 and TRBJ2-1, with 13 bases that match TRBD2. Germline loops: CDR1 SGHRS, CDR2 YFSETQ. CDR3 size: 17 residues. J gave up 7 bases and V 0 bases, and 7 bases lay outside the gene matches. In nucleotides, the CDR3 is TGCGCCAGCAGCTTGGTACTAGCGGGAGGGCTTGAGAATGAGCAGTTCTTC. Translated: CASSLVLAGGLENEQFF.

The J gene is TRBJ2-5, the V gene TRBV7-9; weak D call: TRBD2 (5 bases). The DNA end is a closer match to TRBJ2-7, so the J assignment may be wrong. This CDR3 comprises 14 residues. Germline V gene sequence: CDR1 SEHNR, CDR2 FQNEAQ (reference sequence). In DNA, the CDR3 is TGTGCCAGCAGCTTTGAGGAGGCTTCCTACGAGCAGTACTTC. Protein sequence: CASSFEEASYEQYF.

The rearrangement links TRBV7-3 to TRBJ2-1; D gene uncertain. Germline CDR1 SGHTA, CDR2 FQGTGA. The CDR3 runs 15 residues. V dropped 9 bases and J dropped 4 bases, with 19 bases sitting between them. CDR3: CASRQSTGPYNEQFF. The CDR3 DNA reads TGTGCCAGTCGTCAATCTACTGGTCCTTACAATGAGCAGTTCTTC.

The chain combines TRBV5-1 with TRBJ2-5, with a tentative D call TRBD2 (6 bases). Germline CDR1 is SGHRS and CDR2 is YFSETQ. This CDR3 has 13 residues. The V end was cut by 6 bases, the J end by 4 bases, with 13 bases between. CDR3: CASNGGSRETQYF. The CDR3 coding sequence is TGCGCCAGCAACGGGGGATCCCGAGAGACCCAGTACTTC.

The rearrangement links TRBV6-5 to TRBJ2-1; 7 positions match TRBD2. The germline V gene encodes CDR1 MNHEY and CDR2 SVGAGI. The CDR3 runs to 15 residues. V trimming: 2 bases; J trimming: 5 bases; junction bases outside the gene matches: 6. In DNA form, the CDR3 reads TGTGCCAGCAGTTACCAGCGGGGCTATAACAATGAGCAGTTCTTC. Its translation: CASSYQRGYNNEQFF.